One and the same sample provided the 5 T cell receptor beta chains below, sequenced in a study of shared T cell receptors in the human thymus. This table comes from immunoSEQ multiplex PCR, and its TCRdb copy is limited to in-frame clones, with some not included. The repertoire includes 550,000 to 800,000 clones, around 85% of them detected once, and under 0.012% sits in the top ten. The data were also submitted as part of a second study, on human thymus T cells.

Sequenced input: thymocytes. The receptors were sampled from a girl less than two years old with a congenital heart defect.

This chain links TRBV9 with TRBJ1-1; possibly TRBD1 for D (6 bases). The germline V gene has CDR1 SGDLS and CDR2 YYNGEE. The CDR3 runs 13 residues. CDR3 residues: CAGSTGLGAEAFF. The CDR3 DNA reads TGTGCTGGCTCTACAGGGCTCGGAGCTGAAGCTTTCTTT.

This chain uses TRBV12-5 with TRBJ1-5; 10 nucleotides line up with TRBD1. After removal of 3 bases from V and 0 bases from J, the junction contained 11 bases not matched to a gene. Germline V gene lookup returns CDR1 LGHNT and CDR2 FRNRAP. The CDR3 is made up of 19 amino acids. This CDR3 reads CASGFGGTGANYSNQPQHF. CDR3 sequence (DNA): TGTGCTAGTGGTTTCGGAGGGACAGGGGCCAACTATAGCAATCAGCCCCAGCATTTT.

This clone appeared a single time. The chain links TRBV28 to TRBJ1-1; 10 bases fit TRBD1. The CDR3 consists of 15 residues. Germline trimming cut 8 bases from V and 5 bases from J; bases unmatched to any gene: 11. Germline loops: CDR1 MDHEN, CDR2 SYDVKM. This CDR3 reads CASRDRGVWGTEAFF. The CDR3 DNA reads TGTGCCAGCCGGGACAGGGGAGTTTGGGGAACTGAAGCTTTCTTT.

The chain is built from TRBV28 and TRBJ1-5, with D tentatively TRBD1 (5 bases). V shed 5 bases and J shed 4 bases, with 15 bases lying between them. This CDR3 region has 15 residues. The germline V gene has CDR1 MDHEN and CDR2 SYDVKM. The CDR3 nucleotides are TGTGCCAGCAGTCTAAAGGACCGGGGGAATCAGCCCCAGCATTTT. Translation gives CASSLKDRGNQPQHF.

V and J are TRBV14 and TRBJ1-1; tentative D call: TRBD1 (5 bases). Trimming stripped 5 bases from V and 1 base from J, with 20 bases between. This CDR3 is 17 amino acids long. The V gene's germline CDR1 is SGHDN and CDR2 FVKESK. In DNA, the CDR3 is TGTGCCAGCAGCGGGGGTGACAGACTAGATTCGAACACTGAAGCTTTCTTT. This sequence encodes CASSGGDRLDSNTEAFF.